The entry that follows covers one T cell receptor (beta chain) sequence. The antigen is unknown. Trimming pared 2 bases from V and 2 bases from J, leaving 8 bases between. The CDR3 length is 14 residues. This sample is drawn from a study of vaccination and CD4 T cells after COVID-19. Study-level information: Each participant underwent a two-dose regimen of either the BNT162b2 or the mRNA-1273 vaccine. Study results and caveats: Spike mono-reactivity was found in 304 of the 307 vaccine-specific clones identified in convalescent patients.

Treatment given: approximately 9-day PBMC culture with coronavirus spike peptide pools or control peptides (ViraFEST assay). Gathered ahead of the COVID-19 pandemic (2011-2018) were the CD4+ T cells of the unexposed donor. Under the ViraFEST approach, antigen-specific T cells were expanded with peptide pools and TCRs subsequently sequenced. Each of days 3 and 7 saw half the medium replaced by fresh IL-2 medium. An Oncomine TCR Beta short-read assay was used to sequence the DNA from cultured CD4+ T cells. TCRdb reanalysed the PCR reads using MiXCR and keeps one entry per CDR3 protein. The table lists around 6,100 distinct CDR3 sequences, roughly 44% of them singletons.

The chain is built from TRBV12-3 or TRBV12-4 and TRBJ2-3, with TRBD1 as a possible D gene (6 bases). This clonotype was sampled from a human donor in good health. Source material: CD4+ T cells from blood, cultured in vitro. The CDR3 DNA reads TGTGCCAGCAGTTTAACAGGGCTCACAGATACGCAGTATTTT. Its translation: CASSLTGLTDTQYF.